Listed here are 22 T cell receptor beta chains from one sample, sequenced in a study of metastatic and nonmetastatic thyroid tumors. Every patient underwent thyroid surgery untreated. TCRdb re-called the PCR reads with MiXCR. The data show 30,000 to 40,000 clones, around a fifth seen once. Source material: blood. Every receptor here comes from a female donor with papillary thyroid cancer or a benign thyroid nodule (not recorded which). Some clones in this sample may be carry-over from other donors' samples.

This clone was found a few times. The chain carries TRBV10-3 and TRBJ2-2; D not certain. The V end lost 5 bases, the J end lost 5 bases, and 15 bases lay between the germline ends. There are 15 residues in the CDR3. The V gene's germline CDR1 is ENHRY and CDR2 SYGVKD. The CDR3 nucleotides are TGTGCCATCAGTTACGAAGACCCCCGTACCGGGGAGCTGTTTTTT. It encodes CAISYEDPRTGELFF.

This clone was counted ten times or more. This sequence joins TRBV27 and TRBJ1-1; possible D gene TRBD1, 5 bases. This CDR3 has 13 residues. V shed 4 bases and J shed 5 bases, with 11 bases lying between them. Germline V lookup: CDR1 MNHEY, CDR2 SMNVEV (reference sequence). Here the CDR3 reads CASSSGKETEAFF. In DNA form, the CDR3 reads TGTGCCAGCAGTTCAGGGAAGGAAACTGAAGCTTTCTTT.

This clone was counted only a few times. The rearrangement uses TRBV29-1 and TRBJ2-7, with D possibly TRBD1 on 6 matching bases. Germline V gives CDR1 SQVTM, CDR2 ANQGSEA. V lost 6 bases and J lost 4, with 13 bases in between. This CDR3 is built from 12 residues. CDR3 coding DNA: TGCAGCGTCGGGGTGAGGGGGTACGAGCAGTACTTC. The encoded protein is CSVGVRGYEQYF.

This clone was recorded many times. The CDR3 sequence is CSAAPAYEQYF. In DNA, the CDR3 is TGCAGTGCGGCGCCAGCCTACGAGCAGTACTTC. The chain is built from TRBV20-1 and TRBJ2-7; D not certain. The CDR3 runs to 11 residues. Trimming pared 6 bases from V and 2 bases from J, leaving 8 bases between. Germline-derived CDR1 and CDR2 are DFQATT and SNEGSKA (reference sequence).

As concerns this clone: An end of the junction differs from the germline gene, which may be a read error. The rearrangement joins TRBV27 to TRBJ2-5; D possibly uses TRBD1 or TRBD2 (5 bases each). The length of the CDR3 is 15 residues. Germline V lookup: CDR1 MNHEY, CDR2 SMNVEV (reference sequence). DNA for the CDR3: TGTGCCAGCAGTTTATCGGGGCAGGGTGGGGAGACCCATTACTTC. Amino acid sequence: CASSLSGQGGETHYF.

This clone appeared many times. V is TRBV9 and J is TRBJ1-2; D unclear. V was shortened by 3 bases and J by 5 bases, with 11 bases between the two germline ends. Germline V CDR1 and CDR2: SGDLS, YYNGEE. The CDR3 runs to 13 residues. The CDR3 bases are TGTGCCAGCAGCGAGATCCGTTCGTATGGCTACACCTTC. Protein: CASSEIRSYGYTF.

This clone was detected many times. This chain joins TRBV20-1 and TRBJ2-1; TRBD1 matches 7 bases. Unmatched junction bases numbered 6, after V lost 1 base and J lost 0 bases. Germline CDR1 and CDR2: DFQATT and SNEGSKA (reference sequence). The length of the CDR3 is 16 residues. The CDR3 is CSARGTGAGSYNEQFF. The CDR3 nucleotides are TGCAGTGCTAGAGGAACAGGGGCGGGCTCCTACAATGAGCAGTTCTTC.

This clone was seen ten or more times. Other DNA sequences in the same sample also yield this CDR3. V usage is TRBV29-1 and J usage is TRBJ2-5, with D unclear. The germline gives CDR1 SQVTM, CDR2 ANQGSEA. V lost 2 bases, J lost 2 bases, and 9 bases lay in between. The CDR3 length is 13 residues. DNA of the CDR3: TGCAGCGTTGAATGGGTAAATCAAGAGACCCAGTACTTC. This codes for CSVEWVNQETQYF.

The chain recombines TRBV11-1 with TRBJ2-3, with TRBD2 as a possible D gene (6 bases). The length of the CDR3 is 16 residues. CDR1 and CDR2 (germline): SGHAT, FQDESV (reference sequence). V dropped 4 bases and J dropped 6 bases, with 20 bases sitting between them. The chain's CDR3 is CASSSQRGGKKDTQYF. The CDR3 nucleotides are TGTGCCAGCAGCTCTCAAAGGGGCGGGAAAAAGGATACGCAGTATTTT. Using reference TRBV11-1 and TRBJ2-3 for the parts outside the CDR3, the full variable domain is EAEVAQSPRYKITEKSQAVAFWCDPISGHATLYWYRQILGQGPELLVQFQDESVVDDSQLPKDRFSAERLKGVDSTLKIQPAELGDSAMYLCASSSQRGGKKDTQYFGPGTRLTVL.

This chain's CDR3 is CASSPGTGWEPQHF. In DNA, the CDR3 is TGTGCCAGCAGCCCAGGGACAGGGTGGGAGCCCCAGCATTTT. The V and J genes are TRBV7-2 and TRBJ1-5; TRBD1 matches 9 bases. V dropped 5 bases and J dropped 8; count of bases not matched to a gene: 7. CDR1 SGHTA and CDR2 FQGNSA come from the germline V gene. This CDR3 has 14 amino acids.

Worth noting for this clone: The junction departs from germline at one end; a sequencing error may be responsible. The V call is TRBV12-3 or TRBV12-4, the J call TRBJ2-5; a possible D gene is TRBD1 (6 bases). The CDR3 consists of 14 residues. CDR3 residues: CASTFSQGSETKYF. The CDR3 nucleotides are TGTGCAAGCACCTTCTCACAGGGATCAGAGACCAAGTACTTC.

This clone was picked up many times. The V call is TRBV29-1, the J call TRBJ2-3; a weak D match, TRBD1 (7 bases). From germline, CDR1 is SQVTM and CDR2 ANQGSEA. This CDR3 is built from 14 residues. V was trimmed by 7 bases and J by 7 bases, leaving 21 bases between them. Here the CDR3 DNA reads TGCAGCGCCACACCAGCGGGCAGGGGGTATACGCAGTATTTT. Translation: CSATPAGRGYTQYF.

The gene calls are TRBV6-1 and TRBJ2-2, with unresolved D. The germline V gene has CDR1 MNHNS and CDR2 SASEGT. The length of the CDR3 is 17 residues. The V end was cut by 8 bases, the J end by 3 bases, with 22 bases between. The CDR3 nucleotides are TGTGCCAGCTCGGGTAGCTGGAGTGAGCTTGACACCGGGGAGCTGTTTTTT. This encodes CASSGSWSELDTGELFF.

Only one count was recorded for this clone. The chain recombines TRBV11-2 with TRBJ2-2; possible D gene TRBD1, 5 bases. The CDR3 is made up of 16 amino acids. CDR1 SGHAT and CDR2 FQNNGV come from the germline V gene. The germline V and J ends were trimmed by 5 bases and 7 bases, with 20 bases remaining between them. The DNA for the CDR3 is TGTGCCAGCAGCCCCTACTCTGGGGCCAACGACGGGGAGCTGTTTTTT. As protein: CASSPYSGANDGELFF.

The V call is TRBV3-1, the J call TRBJ2-7; D is undetermined. The CDR3 runs 15 residues. The ends were cut back, 0 bases at V and 9 bases at J, with 18 bases in the middle. The germline V gene has CDR1 LGHDT and CDR2 YNNKEL (reference sequence). The CDR3 DNA is TGTGCCAGCAGCCAAGATCTCGGACCCCAAGAAGTGCAGTACTTC. It encodes CASSQDLGPQEVQYF.

The chain links TRBV12-3 or TRBV12-4 to TRBJ2-1, with D possibly being TRBD2 (5 bases). The V end was cut by 7 bases, the J end by 12 bases, with 22 bases between. The CDR3 is made up of 14 amino acids. CDR3 region: CASIPVTIAGGQFF. CDR3 DNA: TGTGCCAGCATTCCCGTGACTATCGCCGGTGGGCAGTTCTTC.

This clone appeared a few times. The J gene is TRBJ2-1, the V gene TRBV6-5, with TRBD2 identical over 7 bases. This CDR3 region has 15 residues. Germline V gene lookup returns CDR1 MNHEY and CDR2 SVGAGI. V shed 4 bases, J shed 4 bases, and the junction held 7 bases outside the gene matches. CDR3 sequence (DNA): TGTGCCAGCAGTTCTAGCGGCTCCCCGTACAATGAGCAGTTCTTC. This translates into CASSSSGSPYNEQFF.

By share, this clone counts as medium-sized. The J gene is TRBJ1-1, the V gene TRBV6-8; D remains ambiguous. The CDR3 covers 17 residues. Germline V gene sequence: CDR1 MNHGY, CDR2 SAAAGT. The ends were cut back, 0 bases at V and 4 bases at J, with 18 bases in the middle. CDR3 amino acids: CASSYSWVGWVGTEAFF. The CDR3, as DNA: TGTGCCAGCAGTTACTCGTGGGTAGGGTGGGTAGGCACTGAAGCTTTCTTT.

This clone has more than one count but fewer than ten. The rearrangement uses TRBV6-1 and TRBJ2-7, with D uncertain. CDR3 size: 11 residues. Germline CDR1 reads MNHNS; CDR2 reads SASEGT. Between the trimmed V and J ends, which lost 8 bases and 2 bases, there was a span of 7 bases. The CDR3 DNA reads as TGTGCCAGCGGCATACCCTACGAGCAGTACTTC. This codes for CASGIPYEQYF.

This clone was detected ten times or more. The chain joins TRBV24-1 to TRBJ2-3, with D tentatively TRBD2 (5 bases). V gave up 3 bases and J gave up 3 bases, with 9 bases separating them. This CDR3 has 14 amino acids. Looked up from germline, CDR1 is KGHDR and CDR2 is SFDVKD. The chain's CDR3 is CATSDRGITDTQYF. For the CDR3, the DNA is TGTGCCACCAGTGATCGGGGTATAACAGATACGCAGTATTTT.

This chain joins TRBV4-1 and TRBJ1-3; D gene unclear. V lost 1 base and J 6 bases, leaving 13 bases between the germline ends. Germline CDR1 reads MGHRA; CDR2 reads YSYEKL. The CDR3 length is 15 residues. In nucleotides, the CDR3 is TGCGCCAGCAGCCAAGCACCAGGTTATATAAACACCATATATTTT. Protein product: CASSQAPGYINTIYF.

Note on this clone: The junction differs from germline at one of its ends, possibly a read error. V gene TRBV2 combines with J gene TRBJ2-7; 7 nucleotides match TRBD1. The CDR3 has 13 residues. Looked up from germline, CDR1 is SNHLY and CDR2 is FYNNEI. The CDR3 protein is CASSLDRSFEQYF. The CDR3 DNA reads TGTGCCAGCAGTTTGGACAGGTCCTTCGAGCAGTACTTC.